This T cell receptor beta chain was retrieved from a study of beta chain features in type 1 diabetes. Sorting with CD45RO/CCR7/CD25/CD127/CD95/CD27 yielded naive, central memory, regulatory and stem-like memory CD4+ cells. The entirety of the isolated RNA underwent reverse transcription, so expressed TCRB transcripts were sequenced. Profiling relied on immunoSEQ multiplex PCR, and the TCRdb table lists in-frame clones only, not all of them. The repertoire has around 99,000 clones, less than 40% of them found once; the top ten carry about 0.07%. General observations from the study: Researchers caution that PCR might favor shorter templates, equally among patients and controls. Sequencing used cDNA, and cells with high TCR expression could therefore be over-represented. The study found moderately but significantly shorter TCRB CDR3s in all four CD4+ subsets of Type 1 diabetes patients.

With regard to this clone: What it binds is not known.

CDR1 is SGHAT, CDR2 FQNNGV, per germline. The CDR3 length is 13 residues. V was trimmed by 1 base and J by 5 bases, leaving 6 bases between them. The chain combines TRBV11-2 with TRBJ1-3; no clear D. The TCR sequence derives from a woman between 18 and 29 years old in good health. Sequenced sample: stem cell memory CD4+ T cells from blood. CDR3 sequence: CASSLVIRNTIYF. CDR3 DNA sequence: TGTGCCAGCAGCTTAGTTATCCGAAACACCATATATTTT.